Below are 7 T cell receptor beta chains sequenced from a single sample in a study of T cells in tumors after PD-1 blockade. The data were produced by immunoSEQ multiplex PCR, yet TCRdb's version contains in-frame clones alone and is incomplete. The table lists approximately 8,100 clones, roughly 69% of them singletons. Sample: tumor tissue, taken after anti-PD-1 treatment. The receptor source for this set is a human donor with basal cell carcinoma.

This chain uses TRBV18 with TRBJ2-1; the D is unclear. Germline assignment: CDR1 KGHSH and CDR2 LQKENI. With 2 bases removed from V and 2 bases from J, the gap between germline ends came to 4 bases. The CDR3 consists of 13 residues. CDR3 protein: CASSPYTYNEQFF. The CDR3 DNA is TGTGCCAGCTCACCATATACCTACAATGAGCAGTTCTTC.

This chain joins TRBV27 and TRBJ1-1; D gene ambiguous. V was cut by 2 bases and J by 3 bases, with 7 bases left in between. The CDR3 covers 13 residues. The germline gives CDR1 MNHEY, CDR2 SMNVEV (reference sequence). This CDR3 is CASSLMGDTEAFF. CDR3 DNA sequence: TGTGCCAGCAGTTTAATGGGTGACACTGAAGCTTTCTTT.

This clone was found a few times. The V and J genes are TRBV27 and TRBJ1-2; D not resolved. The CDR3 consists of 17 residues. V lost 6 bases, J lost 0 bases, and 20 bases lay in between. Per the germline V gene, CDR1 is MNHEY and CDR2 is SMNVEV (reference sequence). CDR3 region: CASRSSLIGPANYGYTF. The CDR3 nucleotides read TGTGCCAGCAGATCCTCTCTTATCGGGCCGGCTAACTATGGCTACACCTTC.

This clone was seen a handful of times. CDR3 bases: TGTGCCAGTAGTATAAAGACTCAAGAGACCCAGTACTTC. It specifies CASSIKTQETQYF. The V and J genes are TRBV19 and TRBJ2-5; no reliable D call. This CDR3 has 13 residues. Trimming removed 2 bases from V and 2 bases from J, with 6 bases in between. Germline V lookup: CDR1 LNHDA, CDR2 SQIVND (reference sequence).

The CDR3 loop reads CSAIVGNTIYF. The DNA of the CDR3 is TGCAGTGCCATCGTCGGAAACACCATATATTTT. V gene TRBV20-1 combines with J gene TRBJ1-3; D unclear. The V and J ends lost 6 bases and 4 bases respectively, with 7 bases between them. From germline, CDR1 is DFQATT and CDR2 SNEGSKA (reference sequence). The CDR3 runs 11 residues.

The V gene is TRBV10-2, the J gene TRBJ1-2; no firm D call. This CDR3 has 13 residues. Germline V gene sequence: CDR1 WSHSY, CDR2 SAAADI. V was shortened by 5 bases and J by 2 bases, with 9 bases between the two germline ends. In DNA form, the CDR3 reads TGCGCCAGCAGTCAAGGCCCAAACTATGGCTACACCTTC. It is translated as CASSQGPNYGYTF.

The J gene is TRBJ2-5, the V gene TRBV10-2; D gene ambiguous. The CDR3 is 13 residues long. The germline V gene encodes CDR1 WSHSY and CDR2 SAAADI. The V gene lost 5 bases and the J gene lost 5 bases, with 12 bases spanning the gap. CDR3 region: CASSSGPQETQYF. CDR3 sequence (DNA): TGCGCCAGCAGTTCAGGTCCGCAGGAGACCCAGTACTTC.